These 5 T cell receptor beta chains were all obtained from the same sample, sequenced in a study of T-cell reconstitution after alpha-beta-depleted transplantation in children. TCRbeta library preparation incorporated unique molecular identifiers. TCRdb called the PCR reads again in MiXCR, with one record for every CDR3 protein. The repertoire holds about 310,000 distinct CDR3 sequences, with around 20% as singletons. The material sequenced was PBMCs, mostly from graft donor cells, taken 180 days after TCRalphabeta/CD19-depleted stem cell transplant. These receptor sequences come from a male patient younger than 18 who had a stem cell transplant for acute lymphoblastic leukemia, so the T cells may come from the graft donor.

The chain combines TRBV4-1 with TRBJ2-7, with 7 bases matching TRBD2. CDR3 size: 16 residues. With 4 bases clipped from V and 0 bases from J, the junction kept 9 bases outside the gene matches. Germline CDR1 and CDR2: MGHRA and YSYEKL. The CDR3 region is CASSPLGTKVSYEQYF. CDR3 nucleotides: TGCGCCAGCAGCCCCCTCGGGACTAAGGTCTCCTACGAGCAGTACTTC.

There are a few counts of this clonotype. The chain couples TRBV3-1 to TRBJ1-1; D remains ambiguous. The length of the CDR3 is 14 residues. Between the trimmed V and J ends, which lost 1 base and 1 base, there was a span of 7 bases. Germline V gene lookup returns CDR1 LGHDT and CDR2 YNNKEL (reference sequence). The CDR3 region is CASSQVAGNTEAFF. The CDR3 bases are TGTGCCAGCAGCCAAGTCGCTGGGAACACTGAAGCTTTCTTT.

CDR3 amino acids: CASSLVGGVVFF. The CDR3 region has the DNA TGTGCCAGCAGCTTAGTCGGCGGAGTGGTGTTTTTT. The chain uses TRBV7-9 and TRBJ1-4; unclear D gene. Trimming pared 1 base from V and 15 bases from J, leaving 12 bases between. Germline V CDR1 and CDR2: SEHNR, FQNEAQ (reference sequence). There are 12 residues in the CDR3.

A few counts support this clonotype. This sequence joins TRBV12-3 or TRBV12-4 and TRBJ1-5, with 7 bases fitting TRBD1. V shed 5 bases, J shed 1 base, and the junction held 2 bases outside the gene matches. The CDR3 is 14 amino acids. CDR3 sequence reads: CASSRQGSNQPQHF. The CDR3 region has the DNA TGTGCCAGCAGTCGACAGGGAAGCAATCAGCCCCAGCATTTT.

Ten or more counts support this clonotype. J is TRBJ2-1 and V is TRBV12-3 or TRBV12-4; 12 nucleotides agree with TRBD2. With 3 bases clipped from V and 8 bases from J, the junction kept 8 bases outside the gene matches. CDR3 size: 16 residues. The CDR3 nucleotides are TGTGCCAGCAGTTTCCCGACTAGCGGGAGTATGGATGAGCAGTTCTTC. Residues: CASSFPTSGSMDEQFF.